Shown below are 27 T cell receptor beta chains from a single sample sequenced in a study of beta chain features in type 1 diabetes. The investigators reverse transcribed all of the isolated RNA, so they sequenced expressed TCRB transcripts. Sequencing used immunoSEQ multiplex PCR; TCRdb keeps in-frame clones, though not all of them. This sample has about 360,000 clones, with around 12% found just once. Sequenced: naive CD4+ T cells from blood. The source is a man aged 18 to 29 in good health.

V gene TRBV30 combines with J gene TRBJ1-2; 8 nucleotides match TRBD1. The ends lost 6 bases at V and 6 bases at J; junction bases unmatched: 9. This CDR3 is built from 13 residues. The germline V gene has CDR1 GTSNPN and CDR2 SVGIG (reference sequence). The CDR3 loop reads CACSTGGTDGYTF. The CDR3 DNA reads TGTGCCTGCTCTACAGGGGGAACGGATGGCTACACCTTC.

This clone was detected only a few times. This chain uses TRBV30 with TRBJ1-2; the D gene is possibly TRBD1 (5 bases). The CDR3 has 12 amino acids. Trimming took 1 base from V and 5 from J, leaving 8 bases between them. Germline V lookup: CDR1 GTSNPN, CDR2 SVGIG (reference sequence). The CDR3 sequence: CAWSDGGYGYTF. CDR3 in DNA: TGTGCCTGGAGTGACGGGGGTTATGGCTACACCTTC.

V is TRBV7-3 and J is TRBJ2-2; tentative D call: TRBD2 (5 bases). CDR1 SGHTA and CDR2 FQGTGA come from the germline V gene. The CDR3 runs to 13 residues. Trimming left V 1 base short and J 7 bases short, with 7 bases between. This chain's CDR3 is CASSLRGIGELFF. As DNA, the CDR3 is TGTGCCAGCAGCTTAAGAGGGATCGGGGAGCTGTTTTTT. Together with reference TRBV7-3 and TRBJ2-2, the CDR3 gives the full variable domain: GAGVSQTPSNKVTEKGKYVELRCDPISGHTALYWYRQSLGQGPEFLIYFQGTGAADDSGLPNDRFFAVRPEGSVSTLKIQRTERGDSAVYLCASSLRGIGELFFGEGSRLTVL.

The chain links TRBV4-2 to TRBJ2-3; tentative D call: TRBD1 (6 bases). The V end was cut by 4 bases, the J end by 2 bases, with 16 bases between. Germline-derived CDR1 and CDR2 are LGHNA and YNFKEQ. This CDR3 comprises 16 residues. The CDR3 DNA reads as TGTGCCAGCAGCCGATTTATCGACAGGTCCACAGATACGCAGTATTTT. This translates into CASSRFIDRSTDTQYF.

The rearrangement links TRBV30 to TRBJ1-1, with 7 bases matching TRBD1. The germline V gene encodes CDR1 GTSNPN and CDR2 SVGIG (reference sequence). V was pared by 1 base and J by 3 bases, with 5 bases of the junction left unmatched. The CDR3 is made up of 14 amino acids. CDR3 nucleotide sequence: TGTGCCTGGAGTGGTGAGGGGGCGGACACTGAAGCTTTCTTT. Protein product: CAWSGEGADTEAFF.

The CDR3 nucleotides read TGTGCCAGCAGCTTAGTACTAGACACCGGGGAGCTGTTTTTT. Encoded protein: CASSLVLDTGELFF. The V gene is TRBV7-9, the J gene TRBJ2-2; D may be TRBD2 (5 bases). Germline assignment: CDR1 SEHNR and CDR2 FQNEAQ (reference sequence). This CDR3 spans 14 amino acids. V was shortened by 1 base and J by 3 bases, with 6 bases between the two germline ends.

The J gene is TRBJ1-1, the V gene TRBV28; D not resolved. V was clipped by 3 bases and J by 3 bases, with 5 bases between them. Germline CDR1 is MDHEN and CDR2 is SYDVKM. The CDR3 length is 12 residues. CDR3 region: CASSLRYTEAFF. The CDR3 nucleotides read TGTGCCAGCAGTTTGAGGTACACTGAAGCTTTCTTT.

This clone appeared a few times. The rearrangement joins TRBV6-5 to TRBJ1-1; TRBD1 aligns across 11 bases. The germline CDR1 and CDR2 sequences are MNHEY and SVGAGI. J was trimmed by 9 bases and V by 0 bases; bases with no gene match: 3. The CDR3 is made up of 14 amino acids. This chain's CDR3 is CASSYSGQGGKAFF. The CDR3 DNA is TGTGCCAGCAGTTACTCGGGACAGGGGGGTAAAGCTTTCTTT.

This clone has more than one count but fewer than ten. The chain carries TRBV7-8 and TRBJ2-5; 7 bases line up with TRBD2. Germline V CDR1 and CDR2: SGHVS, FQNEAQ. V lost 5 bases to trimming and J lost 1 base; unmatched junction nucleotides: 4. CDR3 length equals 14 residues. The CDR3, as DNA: TGTGCCAGCAGCAACAGCGGGGCCCAAGAGACCCAGTACTTC. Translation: CASSNSGAQETQYF.

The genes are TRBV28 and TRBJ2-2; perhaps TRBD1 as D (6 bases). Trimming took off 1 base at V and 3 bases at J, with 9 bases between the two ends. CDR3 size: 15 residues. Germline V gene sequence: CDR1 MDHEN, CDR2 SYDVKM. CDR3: CASSLLQGHTGELFF. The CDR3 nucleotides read TGTGCCAGCAGTTTATTACAGGGACACACCGGGGAGCTGTTTTTT.

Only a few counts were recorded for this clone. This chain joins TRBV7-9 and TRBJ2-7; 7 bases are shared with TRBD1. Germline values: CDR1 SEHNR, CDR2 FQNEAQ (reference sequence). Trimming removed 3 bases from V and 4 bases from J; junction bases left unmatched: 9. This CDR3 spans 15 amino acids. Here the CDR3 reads CASSLSGNRGYEQYF. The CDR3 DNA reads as TGTGCCAGCAGCTTGTCGGGGAACAGGGGATACGAGCAGTACTTC.

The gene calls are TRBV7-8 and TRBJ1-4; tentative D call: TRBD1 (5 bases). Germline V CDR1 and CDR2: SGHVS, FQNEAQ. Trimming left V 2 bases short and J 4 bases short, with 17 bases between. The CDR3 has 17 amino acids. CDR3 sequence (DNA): TGTGCCAGCAGCTTAACGCTCTTCGACAGATTTAATGAAAAACTGTTTTTT. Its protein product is CASSLTLFDRFNEKLFF.

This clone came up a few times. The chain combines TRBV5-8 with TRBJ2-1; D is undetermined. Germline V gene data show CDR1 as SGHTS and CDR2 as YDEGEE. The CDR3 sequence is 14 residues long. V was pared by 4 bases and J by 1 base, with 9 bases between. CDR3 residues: CASSQVVSYNEQFF. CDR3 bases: TGTGCCAGCAGCCAGGTGGTATCCTACAATGAGCAGTTCTTC. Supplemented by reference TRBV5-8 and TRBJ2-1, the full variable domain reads EAGVTQSPTHLIKTRGQQATLRCSPISGHTSVYWYQQALGLGLQFLLWYDEGEERNRGNFPPRFSGRQFPNYSSELNVNALELEDSALYLCASSQVVSYNEQFFGPGTRLTVL.

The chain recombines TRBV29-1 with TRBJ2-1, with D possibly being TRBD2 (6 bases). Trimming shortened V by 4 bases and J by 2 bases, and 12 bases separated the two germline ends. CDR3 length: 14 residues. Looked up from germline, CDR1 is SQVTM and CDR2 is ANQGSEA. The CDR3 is CSVGSAGTYNEQFF. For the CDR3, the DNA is TGCAGCGTTGGATCGGCGGGGACCTACAATGAGCAGTTCTTC.

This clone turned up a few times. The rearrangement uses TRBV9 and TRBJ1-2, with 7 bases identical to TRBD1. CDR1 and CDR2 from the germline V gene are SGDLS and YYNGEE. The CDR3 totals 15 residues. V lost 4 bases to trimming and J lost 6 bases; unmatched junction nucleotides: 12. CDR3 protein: CASSQVGGPADGYTF. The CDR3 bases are TGTGCCAGCAGCCAAGTAGGGGGCCCCGCAGATGGCTACACCTTC.

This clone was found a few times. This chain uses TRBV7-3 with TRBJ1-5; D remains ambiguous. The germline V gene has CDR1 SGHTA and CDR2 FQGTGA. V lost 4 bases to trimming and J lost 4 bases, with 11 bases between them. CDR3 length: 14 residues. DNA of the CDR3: TGTGCCAGCAGCTCGGGTTCGGGTAATCAGCCCCAGCATTTT. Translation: CASSSGSGNQPQHF.

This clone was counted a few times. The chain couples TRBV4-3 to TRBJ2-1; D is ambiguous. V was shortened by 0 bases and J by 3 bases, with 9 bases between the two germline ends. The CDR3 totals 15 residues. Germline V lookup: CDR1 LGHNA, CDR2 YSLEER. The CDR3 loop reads CASSQDRNFYNEQFF. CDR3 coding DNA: TGCGCCAGCAGCCAAGACAGGAACTTCTACAATGAGCAGTTCTTC.

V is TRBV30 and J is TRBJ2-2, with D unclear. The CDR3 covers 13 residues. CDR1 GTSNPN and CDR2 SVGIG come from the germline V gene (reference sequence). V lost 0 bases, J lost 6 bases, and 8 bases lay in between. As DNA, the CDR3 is TGTGCCTGGAGTGTAGAGTTTTCCGGGGAGCTGTTTTTT. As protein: CAWSVEFSGELFF.

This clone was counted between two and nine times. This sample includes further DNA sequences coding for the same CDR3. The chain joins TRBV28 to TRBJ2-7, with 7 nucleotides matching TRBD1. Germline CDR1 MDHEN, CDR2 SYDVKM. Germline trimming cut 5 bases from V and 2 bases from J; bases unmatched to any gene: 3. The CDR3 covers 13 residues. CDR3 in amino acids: CASSRDSPYEQYF. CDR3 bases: TGTGCCAGCAGTCGGGACAGCCCCTACGAGCAGTACTTC.

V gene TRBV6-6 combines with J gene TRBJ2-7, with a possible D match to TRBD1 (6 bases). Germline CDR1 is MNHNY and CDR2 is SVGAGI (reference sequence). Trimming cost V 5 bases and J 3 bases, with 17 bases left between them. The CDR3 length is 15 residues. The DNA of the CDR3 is TGTGCCAGCAGTAAAGCCCGGACAGTGGACTACGAGCAGTACTTC. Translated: CASSKARTVDYEQYF.

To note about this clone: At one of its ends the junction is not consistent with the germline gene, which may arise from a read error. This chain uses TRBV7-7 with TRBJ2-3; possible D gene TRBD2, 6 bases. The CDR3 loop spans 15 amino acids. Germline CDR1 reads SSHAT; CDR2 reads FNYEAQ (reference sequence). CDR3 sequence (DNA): TGTGCTAGCAGCTTAGGCGGGACTCTCACAGATACGCAGTATTTT. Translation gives CASSLGGTLTDTQYF.

The chain's CDR3 is CASSPEPGLAVRIQYF. CDR3 DNA: TGTGCCAGCAGTCCCGAACCGGGACTAGCGGTCCGCATTCAGTACTTC. This rearrangement joins TRBV7-9 to TRBJ2-4; 11 bases agree with TRBD2. Looked up from germline, CDR1 is SEHNR and CDR2 is FQNEAQ (reference sequence). The CDR3 sequence is 16 residues long. The V segment lost 6 bases and the J segment 9 bases; nucleotides outside the gene matches: 13. The full variable domain, with the rest looked up from reference TRBV7-9 and TRBJ2-4, is DTGVSQNPRHKITKRGQNVTFRCDPISEHNRLYWYRQTLGQGPEFLTYFQNEAQLEKSRLLSDRFSAERPKGSFSTLEIQRTEQGDSAMYLCASSPEPGLAVRIQYFGAGTRLSVL.

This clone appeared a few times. The CDR3 reads CASSRRAGATNEKLFF. The CDR3 DNA is TGTGCCAGCAGCCGCCGAGCGGGGGCAACTAATGAAAAACTGTTTTTT. The J gene is TRBJ1-4, the V gene TRBV7-9; D perhaps matches TRBD1 (5 bases). The V end lost 5 bases, the J end lost 0 bases, and 13 bases lay between the germline ends. The CDR3 extends over 16 amino acids. The germline V gene has CDR1 SEHNR and CDR2 FQNEAQ (reference sequence).

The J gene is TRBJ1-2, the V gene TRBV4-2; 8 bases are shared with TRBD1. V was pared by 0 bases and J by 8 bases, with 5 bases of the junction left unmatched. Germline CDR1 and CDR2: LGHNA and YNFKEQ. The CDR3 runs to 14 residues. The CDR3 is CASSQDDRGEGYTF. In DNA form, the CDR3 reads TGTGCCAGCAGCCAAGACGACAGGGGAGAAGGCTACACCTTC.

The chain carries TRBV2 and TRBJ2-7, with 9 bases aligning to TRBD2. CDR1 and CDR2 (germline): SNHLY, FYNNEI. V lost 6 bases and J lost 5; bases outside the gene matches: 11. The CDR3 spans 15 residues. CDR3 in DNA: TGTGCCAGCAGCCCCCTTAGCGGGGGCGGCGACGAGCAGTACTTC. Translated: CASSPLSGGGDEQYF. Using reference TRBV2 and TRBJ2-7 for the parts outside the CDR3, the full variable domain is EPEVTQTPSHQVTQMGQEVILRCVPISNHLYFYWYRQILGQKVEFLVSFYNNEISEKSEIFDDQFSVERPDGSNFTLKIRSTKLEDSAMYFCASSPLSGGGDEQYFGPGTRLTVT.

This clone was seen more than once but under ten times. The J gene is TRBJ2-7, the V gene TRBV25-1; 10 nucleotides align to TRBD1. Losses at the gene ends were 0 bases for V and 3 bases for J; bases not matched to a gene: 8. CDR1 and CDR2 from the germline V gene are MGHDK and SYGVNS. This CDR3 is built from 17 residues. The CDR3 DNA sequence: TGTGCCAGCAGTGAATATGGGGGACAGGGGAGCAGCTACGAGCAGTACTTC. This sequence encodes CASSEYGGQGSSYEQYF.

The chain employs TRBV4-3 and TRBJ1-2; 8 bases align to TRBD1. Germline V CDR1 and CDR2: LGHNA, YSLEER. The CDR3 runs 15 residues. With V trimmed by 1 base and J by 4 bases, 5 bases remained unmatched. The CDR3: CASSQVTGASYGYTF. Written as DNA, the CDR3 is TGCGCCAGCAGCCAAGTGACAGGGGCGAGCTATGGCTACACCTTC.